The 22 T cell receptor beta chains listed next were all sequenced from one sample in a study of T-cell memory formation after mild COVID-19. TCRdb ran MiXCR on the 5' RACE reads and lists one entry per CDR3 protein. The table lists under 700,000 distinct CDR3 sequences, roughly 21% of them singletons. Sequencing input: PBMCs or a T cell subset sorted from them (not recorded which). These receptors were taken from an adult woman who had mild COVID-19 (a few samples of this study predate the infection). Cell type and time point are not known.

In regard to this clonotype: An end of the junction differs from the germline gene, which may be a read error. This chain links TRBV20-1 with TRBJ2-7; TRBD2 might be the D (6 bases). Germline CDR1 reads DFQATT; CDR2 reads SNEGSKA (reference sequence). This CDR3 has 13 amino acids. This CDR3 is CSPRDGGVGEQYF. The CDR3 region has the DNA TGCAGTCCTAGAGATGGCGGGGTGGGGGAGCAGTACTTC.

CDR3 loop: CASTGGAGQPQHF. Here the CDR3 DNA reads TGTGCCTCGACAGGGGGCGCTGGTCAGCCCCAGCATTTT. This chain joins TRBV12-3 or TRBV12-4 and TRBJ1-5; 10 bases line up with TRBD1. The CDR3 is 13 amino acids. After removal of 11 bases from V and 6 bases from J, the junction contained 7 bases not matched to a gene.

This clonotype showed up just a few times. The V gene is TRBV15, the J gene TRBJ2-1; D call uncertain. The V gene lost 3 bases and the J gene lost 9 bases, with 15 bases spanning the gap. CDR3 size: 14 residues. In germline, CDR1 is LNHNV, CDR2 YYDKDF (reference sequence). This CDR3 reads CATSRDPVSAEQFF. The DNA of the CDR3 is TGTGCCACCAGCAGGGATCCTGTAAGCGCTGAGCAGTTCTTC.

Only a few counts were recorded for this clonotype. V usage is TRBV4-3 and J usage is TRBJ1-1; the D is unclear. Trimming took off 0 bases at V and 8 bases at J, with 10 bases between the two ends. The CDR3 sequence is 13 residues long. The germline gives CDR1 LGHNA, CDR2 YSLEER. This chain's CDR3 is CASSQDFGSEAFF. CDR3 nucleotides: TGCGCCAGCAGCCAAGATTTTGGCAGCGAAGCTTTCTTT.

This clonotype was seen only a few times. The V and J genes are TRBV12-3 or TRBV12-4 and TRBJ2-2, with a tentative D call TRBD2 (5 bases). Trimming took 0 bases from V and 5 from J, leaving 10 bases between them. CDR3 size: 15 residues. The CDR3 protein is CASSLALVGTGELFF. The CDR3 DNA reads as TGTGCCAGCAGTTTAGCACTAGTAGGGACCGGGGAGCTGTTTTTT.

The sample holds a few counts of this clonotype. This chain uses TRBV5-6 with TRBJ1-2; 7 bases fit TRBD1. The junction had 7 bases not matched to a gene; V was cut back by 1 base and J by 4 bases. The CDR3 has 15 residues. Germline values: CDR1 SGHDT, CDR2 YYEEEE. This CDR3 reads CASSLPGQLTYGYTF. CDR3 nucleotides: TGTGCCAGCAGCTTGCCGGGACAGTTAACCTATGGCTACACCTTC.

The chain has TRBV12-3 or TRBV12-4 and TRBJ2-3; 11 bases line up with TRBD2. CDR3 length: 16 amino acids. The V and J ends lost 5 bases and 6 bases, in that order; junction bases with no gene match: 10. The CDR3: CASSPIGASGGDTQYF. For the CDR3, the DNA is TGTGCCAGCAGTCCCATTGGGGCTAGCGGGGGGGATACGCAGTATTTT.

The rearrangement uses TRBV7-9 and TRBJ2-7; 7 nucleotides align to TRBD2. CDR3 length: 15 amino acids. Germline CDR1 is SEHNR and CDR2 is FQNEAQ (reference sequence). V trimming: 1 base; J trimming: 4 bases; junction bases outside the gene matches: 7. The CDR3 loop is CASSLEPAGTYEQYF. As DNA, the CDR3 is TGTGCCAGCAGCTTAGAACCAGCGGGGACTTACGAGCAGTACTTC. Full variable domain (remainder filled in from reference TRBV7-9 and TRBJ2-7): DTGVSQNPRHKITKRGQNVTFRCDPISEHNRLYWYRQTLGQGPEFLTYFQNEAQLEKSRLLSDRFSAERPKGSFSTLEIQRTEQGDSAMYLCASSLEPAGTYEQYFGPGTRLTVT.

The table lists this clonotype with many counts. This chain joins TRBV27 and TRBJ2-4, with TRBD2 as a possible D gene (5 bases). The CDR3 length is 13 residues. Looked up from germline, CDR1 is MNHEY and CDR2 is SMNVEV (reference sequence). V dropped 8 bases and J dropped 1 base, with 9 bases sitting between them. The CDR3: CASPGEAKNIQYF. The CDR3, as DNA: TGTGCCAGCCCCGGGGAGGCCAAAAACATTCAGTACTTC.

This clonotype was seen only a few times. The chain links TRBV24-1 to TRBJ2-2; no clear D. In germline, CDR1 is KGHDR, CDR2 SFDVKD. CDR3 length equals 15 residues. Deletions cut 1 base from V and 2 bases from J, with 7 bases between. Written as DNA, the CDR3 is TGTGCCACCAGTGATTTTCGGCTTAACACCGGGGAGCTGTTTTTT. Its protein is CATSDFRLNTGELFF.

This clonotype was seen ten or more times. This chain connects TRBV9 to TRBJ1-6, with 8 nucleotides matching TRBD1. There are 15 residues in the CDR3. V was clipped by 4 bases and J by 7 bases; unmatched bases: 7. Germline CDR1 and CDR2: SGDLS and YYNGEE. CDR3 DNA: TGTGCCAGCAGCCCCCGGACAGGGTTGAATTCACCCCTCCACTTT. As protein: CASSPRTGLNSPLHF.

The V call is TRBV9, the J call TRBJ2-1; TRBD2 is a possible D gene (5 bases). Germline V lookup: CDR1 SGDLS, CDR2 YYNGEE. V was shortened by 0 bases and J by 4 bases, with 11 bases between the two germline ends. This CDR3 is 15 amino acids long. The CDR3 region is CASSVGGVQYNEQFF. The CDR3 coding sequence is TGTGCCAGCAGCGTAGGGGGAGTTCAGTACAATGAGCAGTTCTTC.

The chain has TRBV5-4 and TRBJ2-1, with D perhaps being TRBD1 or TRBD2 (5 bases each). The CDR3 totals 16 residues. Trimming took off 1 base at V and 8 bases at J, with 19 bases between the two ends. CDR1 and CDR2 from the germline V gene are SGHNT and YYREEE (reference sequence). This chain's CDR3 is CASSLQGWDLEDEQFF. CDR3 DNA sequence: TGTGCCAGCAGCTTGCAAGGATGGGACCTCGAGGATGAGCAGTTCTTC.

The genes are TRBV12-3 or TRBV12-4 and TRBJ1-1; D call uncertain. Trimming shortened V by 5 bases and J by 8 bases, and 15 bases separated the two germline ends. The CDR3 has 13 residues. This chain's CDR3 is CASSPRRGGEAFF. The CDR3 region has the DNA TGTGCCAGCAGTCCCCGGCGGGGAGGAGAAGCTTTCTTT.

This sequence joins TRBV5-1 and TRBJ1-2, with 10 bases lining up with TRBD1. J lost 2 bases, V lost 3 bases, and 10 bases had no gene match. Germline V CDR1 and CDR2: SGHRS, YFSETQ. The CDR3 runs 17 residues. The CDR3 here is CASSWTTGGGKNYGYTF. CDR3 sequence (DNA): TGCGCCAGCAGCTGGACGACAGGGGGCGGAAAGAACTATGGCTACACCTTC.

The gene calls are TRBV5-1 and TRBJ2-1; 9 bases are shared with TRBD1. The CDR3 consists of 14 residues. Per the germline V gene, CDR1 is SGHRS and CDR2 is YFSETQ. V was clipped by 4 bases and J by 15 bases; unmatched bases: 14. The CDR3 nucleotides are TGCGCCAGCAGCGTGGACAGGGGAATAGGAGGGCCGTTCTTC. Amino acid sequence: CASSVDRGIGGPFF.

The chain has TRBV19 and TRBJ1-2; D ambiguous. The CDR3 sequence is 13 residues long. The V end was cut by 3 bases, the J end by 2 bases, with 7 bases between. Looked up from germline, CDR1 is LNHDA and CDR2 is SQIVND (reference sequence). In nucleotides, the CDR3 is TGTGCCAGTAGTATCGCACAGAACTATGGCTACACCTTC. It is translated as CASSIAQNYGYTF.

At least ten counts were recorded for this clonotype. This CDR3 reads CASSLSGGTSSGANVLTF. CDR3 DNA sequence: TGCGCCAGCAGCTTGTCGGGGGGTACCTCCTCTGGGGCCAACGTCCTGACTTTC. V is TRBV5-1 and J is TRBJ2-6; TRBD2 aligns across 7 bases. The CDR3 runs to 18 residues. The trim removed 1 base at V and 0 bases at J, leaving 7 bases unmatched. The germline gives CDR1 SGHRS, CDR2 YFSETQ.

The rearrangement links TRBV5-1 to TRBJ2-3; no definite D call. V was cut by 3 bases and J by 2 bases, with 7 bases left in between. Germline CDR1 is SGHRS and CDR2 is YFSETQ. There are 13 residues in the CDR3. Here the CDR3 reads CASSSYLTDTQYF. The CDR3 DNA sequence: TGCGCCAGCAGCTCGTACCTCACAGATACGCAGTATTTT.

The DNA for the CDR3 is TGTGCCAGCAGCGTCGAGCTAACGGATGAGCAGTTCTTC. Translating it yields CASSVELTDEQFF. J is TRBJ2-1 and V is TRBV7-9; D gene unclear. CDR3 size: 13 residues. Trimming shortened V by 5 bases and J by 8 bases, and 13 bases separated the two germline ends. Germline V CDR1 and CDR2: SEHNR, FQNEAQ (reference sequence).

The chain recombines TRBV6-5 with TRBJ1-1, with unresolved D. Germline-derived CDR1 and CDR2 are MNHEY and SVGAGI. This CDR3 region has 15 residues. Trimming removed 6 bases from V and 4 bases from J, with 18 bases in between. DNA of the CDR3: TGTGCCAGCAGACCGGGATACCAAGTGACCACTGAAGCTTTCTTT. Its protein product is CASRPGYQVTTEAFF.

In this sample, this clonotype turned up a few times. The J gene is TRBJ2-2, the V gene TRBV5-1, with unresolved D. This CDR3 spans 14 amino acids. The V end lost 3 bases, the J end lost 3 bases, and 9 bases lay between the germline ends. In germline, CDR1 is SGHRS, CDR2 YFSETQ. The CDR3 bases are TGCGCCAGCAGCTCGATAGGGTACACCGGGGAGCTGTTTTTT. Translated, it gives CASSSIGYTGELFF.